What follows are 21 T cell receptor beta chains derived from one specimen sequenced in a study of regulatory T cells in long-lasting Graves disease. Time point given: newly diagnosed GD, antithyroid drugs for less than 3 months. After RNA was extracted from PBMCs, the TCR library was made from it. HTBI primers from iRepertoire and Arm-PCR of CDR3 regions yielded the TCR beta libraries. MiXCR, run by TCRdb on the multiplex PCR reads, gives a single entry per CDR3 protein. The table has approximately 480,000 distinct CDR3 sequences, under 20% seen once; the top ten hold approximately 12%. This sample also belongs to another study, concerning T cells in Graves' hyperthyroidism and ophthalmopathy.

Sequencing was performed on peripheral blood mononuclear cells (PBMCs), taken at new diagnosis, from a patient treated with antithyroid drugs. These receptors all come from a man aged 40-49 years with Graves disease.

This clonotype was seen a handful of times. The V gene is TRBV6-1, the J gene TRBJ2-2; no clear D. V lost 5 bases to trimming and J lost 5 bases, with 9 bases between them. The germline CDR1 and CDR2 sequences are MNHNS and SASEGT. This CDR3 contains 13 residues. This CDR3 is CASSQTVTGELFF. In nucleotides, the CDR3 is TGTGCCAGCAGTCAGACTGTAACCGGGGAGCTGTTTTTT.

The rearrangement links TRBV5-1 to TRBJ1-1; TRBD1 matches at 7 bases. The V and J ends lost 1 base and 1 base, in that order; junction bases with no gene match: 4. This CDR3 contains 15 residues. Germline-derived CDR1 and CDR2 are SGHRS and YFSETQ. This CDR3 is CASSLSDRANTEAFF. The DNA for the CDR3 is TGCGCCAGCAGCTTGTCTGACAGGGCGAACACTGAAGCTTTCTTT.

This clonotype has at least ten counts. The chain links TRBV2 to TRBJ2-1; TRBD1 might be the D (6 bases). Trimming stripped 6 bases from V and 7 bases from J, with 16 bases between. CDR1 and CDR2 (germline): SNHLY, FYNNEI. There are 14 residues in the CDR3. As DNA, the CDR3 is TGTGCCAGCAGGCTTGGTCAGGGGACAAATGAGCAGTTCTTC. This gives the protein CASRLGQGTNEQFF. Using reference TRBV2 and TRBJ2-1 for the parts outside the CDR3, the full variable domain is EPEVTQTPSHQVTQMGQEVILRCVPISNHLYFYWYRQILGQKVEFLVSFYNNEISEKSEIFDDQFSVERPDGSNFTLKIRSTKLEDSAMYFCASRLGQGTNEQFFGPGTRLTVL.

In its sample, this clonotype was seen a few times. The chain employs TRBV6-1 and TRBJ2-7; possibly TRBD1 for D (6 bases). CDR1 is MNHNS and CDR2 is SASEGT in the germline V gene. The CDR3 contains 13 residues. V gave up 10 bases and J gave up 2 bases, with 15 bases separating them. The CDR3 is CAIARGLAYEQYF. Here the CDR3 DNA reads TGTGCCATTGCCAGGGGTTTAGCCTACGAGCAGTACTTC.

This clonotype was found many times. The chain has TRBV24-1 and TRBJ2-1; 8 bases map to TRBD2. The junction had 4 bases not matched to a gene; V was cut back by 3 bases and J by 4 bases. This CDR3 is built from 15 residues. The germline gives CDR1 KGHDR, CDR2 SFDVKD. Written as DNA, the CDR3 is TGTGCCACCAGTGATCCGCGACTAGCGTACAATGAGCAGTTCTTC. Encoded protein: CATSDPRLAYNEQFF.

The table lists this clonotype with a few counts. J is TRBJ2-7 and V is TRBV19, with TRBD1 matching over 10 bases. The CDR3 sequence is 16 residues long. Germline CDR1 LNHDA, CDR2 SQIVND (reference sequence). The V gene end was trimmed by 7 bases and the J gene end by 2 bases; junction bases not matched to a gene: 11. The CDR3 region is CASKPAGTGVPYEQYF. The CDR3 region has the DNA TGTGCCAGTAAGCCAGCCGGGACAGGGGTTCCCTACGAGCAGTACTTC. Full variable domain (rest looked up from reference TRBV19 and TRBJ2-7): DGGITQSPKYLFRKEGQNVTLSCEQNLNHDAMYWYRQDPGQGLRLIYYSQIVNDFQKGDIAEGYSVSREKKESFPLTVTSAQKNPTAFYLCASKPAGTGVPYEQYFGPGTRLTVT.

The rearrangement links TRBV28 to TRBJ1-2; a weak D match, TRBD1 (6 bases). V lost 4 bases and J lost 6, with 24 bases in between. The CDR3 contains 17 residues. Germline lookup yields CDR1 MDHEN and CDR2 SYDVKM. The CDR3 here is CASSYPTGGRARNGYTF. In nucleotides, the CDR3 is TGTGCCAGCAGTTACCCAACCGGGGGCAGGGCTCGAAATGGCTACACCTTC.

The sample holds many counts of this clonotype. CDR3 protein: CASSLVPGNEQFF. CDR3 sequence (DNA): TGTGCCAGCAGCTTAGTGCCAGGCAATGAGCAGTTCTTC. The rearrangement links TRBV7-2 to TRBJ2-1; D call uncertain. The CDR3 runs to 13 residues. Germline V lookup: CDR1 SGHTA, CDR2 FQGNSA. Deletions cut 1 base from V and 6 bases from J, with 7 bases between.

At least ten counts were recorded for this clonotype. The chain links TRBV20-1 to TRBJ2-3; 10 nucleotides align to TRBD2. Germline V gene data show CDR1 as DFQATT and CDR2 as SNEGSKA (reference sequence). The CDR3 length is 13 residues. In DNA, the CDR3 is TGCAGCGGACTAGCGGAGGAGACAGATACGCAGTATTTT. This gives the protein CSGLAEETDTQYF.

This clonotype turned up a few times. The V and J genes are TRBV6-1 and TRBJ1-5; D unresolved. CDR1 and CDR2 (germline): MNHNS, SASEGT. The CDR3 consists of 16 residues. Trimming took off 4 bases at V and 1 base at J, with 14 bases between the two ends. The CDR3 is CASSGFPRQSNQPQHF. In DNA form, the CDR3 reads TGTGCCAGCAGTGGATTTCCCCGTCAGAGCAATCAGCCCCAGCATTTT.

This clonotype was picked up a small number of times. The CDR3 is CASSRTGNFQPQHF. The CDR3 DNA reads as TGTGCCAGCAGCCGTACAGGGAATTTTCAGCCCCAGCATTTT. This chain uses TRBV27 with TRBJ1-5; D might be TRBD1 (6 bases). The CDR3 has 14 amino acids. The germline gives CDR1 MNHEY, CDR2 SMNVEV (reference sequence). V dropped 6 bases and J dropped 6 bases, with 15 bases sitting between them.

The chain couples TRBV5-4 to TRBJ2-3; D possibly corresponds to TRBD2 (6 bases). V was clipped by 0 bases and J by 4 bases, with 9 bases between them. Per germline, CDR1 SGHNT and CDR2 YYREEE (reference sequence). The CDR3 loop spans 14 amino acids. The DNA for the CDR3 is TGTGCCAGCAGCTTGGATAGCGGCTCAGATACGCAGTATTTT. As protein: CASSLDSGSDTQYF.

This clonotype was detected only a few times. V and J are TRBV6-4 and TRBJ2-1; 14 bases fit TRBD2. The germline CDR1 and CDR2 sequences are MRHNA and SNTAGT. Trimming removed 2 bases from V and 9 bases from J; junction bases left unmatched: 3. The CDR3 has 15 residues. The CDR3 nucleotides are TGTGCCAGCAGTGACGCGACTAGCGGGAGGGTTGAGCAGTTCTTC. Translation gives CASSDATSGRVEQFF.

This clonotype occurred a few times. This chain uses TRBV15 with TRBJ1-1; a weak D match, TRBD1 (5 bases). The CDR3 has 16 amino acids. Germline CDR1 and CDR2: LNHNV and YYDKDF (reference sequence). V was pared by 0 bases and J by 5 bases, with 16 bases between. The CDR3, as DNA: TGTGCCACCAGCAGAGATGGGGCGACAGCGGGTACTGAAGCTTTCTTT. It translates to CATSRDGATAGTEAFF.

This clonotype appeared many times. V usage is TRBV5-1 and J usage is TRBJ2-5; D might be TRBD1 (5 bases). The CDR3 covers 14 residues. V lost 1 base, J lost 5 bases, and 12 bases lay in between. Germline V CDR1 and CDR2: SGHRS, YFSETQ. As DNA, the CDR3 is TGCGCCAGCAGCTTGATAGGGGCAGGCGAGACCCAGTACTTC. Translating gives CASSLIGAGETQYF.

This clonotype turned up a few times. The chain recombines TRBV30 with TRBJ1-5, with 8 bases fitting TRBD1. The CDR3 is 16 amino acids. The germline CDR1 and CDR2 sequences are GTSNPN and SVGIG (reference sequence). The junction had 8 bases not matched to a gene; V was cut back by 0 bases and J by 4 bases. This CDR3 reads CAWSVPRTGRNQPQHF. CDR3 nucleotides: TGTGCCTGGAGTGTACCGCGGACAGGGAGAAATCAGCCCCAGCATTTT. Supplemented by reference TRBV30 and TRBJ1-5, the full variable domain reads SQTIHQWPATLVQPVGSPLSLECTVEGTSNPNLYWYRQAAGRGLQLLFYSVGIGQISSEVPQNLSASRPQDRQFILSSKKLLLSDSGFYLCAWSVPRTGRNQPQHFGDGTRLSIL.

In its sample, this clonotype was seen once. The chain employs TRBV28 and TRBJ2-2, with 14 nucleotides matching TRBD2. The trim removed 5 bases at V and 4 bases at J, leaving 6 bases unmatched. Germline V CDR1 and CDR2: MDHEN, SYDVKM. The length of the CDR3 is 17 residues. For the CDR3, the DNA is TGTGCCAGCAGTCCCCGGACTAGCGGGGGGTTCACCGGGGAGCTGTTTTTT. Its protein product is CASSPRTSGGFTGELFF.

For this clonotype: Given a much more abundant clone one base away, this may be a read error. The chain couples TRBV2 to TRBJ2-3, with D maybe TRBD1 (6 bases). The tail of the sequence fits TRBJ1-1 better, so the J call may be wrong. Germline V gives CDR1 SNHLY, CDR2 FYNNEI. The CDR3 runs 13 residues. CDR3 residues: CAISGQLNTKAFF. The CDR3 DNA reads as TGTGCCATCTCTGGACAGCTGAACACTAAAGCTTTCTTT.

The chain has TRBV20-1 and TRBJ2-1; 11 nucleotides line up with TRBD2. The CDR3 loop spans 15 amino acids. Germline V lookup: CDR1 DFQATT, CDR2 SNEGSKA (reference sequence). V lost 3 bases, J lost 2 bases, and 3 bases stayed unmatched. The CDR3 loop is CSASDSGRAYNEQFF. The CDR3 bases are TGCAGTGCTAGTGATAGCGGGAGGGCCTACAATGAGCAGTTCTTC.

This clonotype was detected many times. The chain is built from TRBV12-3 or TRBV12-4 and TRBJ1-2, with unresolved D. The CDR3 has 13 residues. V was trimmed by 3 bases and J by 5 bases, leaving 10 bases between them. CDR3 DNA: TGTGCCAGCAGTTTCTACTTGGGATATGGCTACACCTTC. It codes for CASSFYLGYGYTF.

This clonotype was seen just once. V and J are TRBV11-3 and TRBJ2-7; no definite D call. The CDR3 extends over 13 amino acids. Looked up from germline, CDR1 is SGHNT and CDR2 is YENEEA. Trimming cost V 1 base and J 4 bases, with 8 bases left between them. This CDR3 reads CASSLVSYYEQYF. CDR3 coding DNA: TGTGCCAGCAGCTTAGTAAGCTATTACGAGCAGTACTTC. Variable domain in full (rest from reference TRBV11-3 and TRBJ2-7): EAGVVQSPRYKIIEKKQPVAFWCNPISGHNTLYWYLQNLGQGPELLIRYENEEAVDDSQLPKDRFSAERLKGVDSTLKIQPAELGDSAVYLCASSLVSYYEQYFGPGTRLTVT.